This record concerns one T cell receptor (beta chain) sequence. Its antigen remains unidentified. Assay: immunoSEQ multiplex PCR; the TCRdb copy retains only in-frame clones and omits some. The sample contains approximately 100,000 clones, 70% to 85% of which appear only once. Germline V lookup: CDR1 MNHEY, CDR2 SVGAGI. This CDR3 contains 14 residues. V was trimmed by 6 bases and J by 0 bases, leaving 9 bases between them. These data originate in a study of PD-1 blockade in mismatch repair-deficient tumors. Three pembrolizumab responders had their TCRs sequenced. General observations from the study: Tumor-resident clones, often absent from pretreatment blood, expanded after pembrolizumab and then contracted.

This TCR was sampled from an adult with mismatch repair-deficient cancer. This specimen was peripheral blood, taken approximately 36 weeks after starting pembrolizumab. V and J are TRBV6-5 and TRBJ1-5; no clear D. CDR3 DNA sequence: TGTGCCAGCAGCGCAGCTTATAGCAATCAGCCCCAGCATTTT. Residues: CASSAAYSNQPQHF.